This is a list of T cell receptor beta chains from one sample in a study of regulatory T cells in long-lasting Graves disease. Using its own MiXCR run on the multiplex PCR reads, TCRdb lists one record per CDR3 protein. In the table there are around 250,000 distinct CDR3 sequences, about 19% of which are singletons. Sequences were derived from peripheral blood mononuclear cells (PBMCs), sampled at new diagnosis, from a patient treated with antithyroid drugs. Receptors were obtained from a female donor with Graves disease. The CDR3 runs from the conserved cysteine through the conserved F or W.

v_call | cdr3_aa
TRBV9 | CASSVEGQLFQETQYF
TRBV3-1 | CASSQSGDTQYF
TRBV10-1 | CASSLSGTPYTGELFF
TRBV10-3 | CASSGTFANEKLFF
TRBV10-3 | CAISDQGYYEQYF
TRBV3-1 | CASSQVAGHEQFF
TRBV27 | CASSPLRTGSHEQYF
TRBV10-2 | CATTTGLNTEAFF
TRBV6-1 | CASRNLGGVSNYGYTF
TRBV9 | CASSVPPWGAGNTIYF
TRBV12-3/TRBV12-4 | CASSFLEQETQYF
TRBV11-2 | CASSSRTQNTGELFF
TRBV10-3 | CAISESRGENQPQHF
TRBV20-1 | CSARDKDPKQFF
TRBV7-3 | CASSPTVATYNEQFF
TRBV2 | CASSTDGLEFF
TRBV20-1 | CSAQGLAGYNEQFF
TRBV10-2 | CASTTPGTGGHEQFF
TRBV20-1 | CSAKTDRVKTEAFF
TRBV19 | CASSPHRGLGGELFF
TRBV12-3/TRBV12-4 | CASSLAQINSNQPQHF
TRBV7-2 | CASSLVKGFEGYTF
TRBV20-1 | CSARDDGRGRTYEQYF
TRBV6-1 | CASSPAAGGPGTGELFF
TRBV6-2/TRBV6-3 | CASSYPRNEQFF
TRBV20-1 | CSAPCPGDNNQPQHF
TRBV6-2/TRBV6-3 | CASSYWYRVSDTDTQYF
TRBV15 | CATSRRLDSNQPQHF
TRBV5-1 | CASSLIGGGTEAFF
TRBV6-1 | CASRPWEGYEQYF
TRBV4-3 | CASSLTETSEQYF
TRBV7-2 | CASSLFSGRGQPQHF
TRBV7-3 | CASSSGSNTEAFF
TRBV7-2 | CASSPSGLAGGEQFF
TRBV7-2 | CASSFMQTTDTQYF
TRBV6-1 | CASRPGTASYNEQFF
TRBV12-3/TRBV12-4 | CASSLEAGQNQETQYF
TRBV6-1 | CASSERTGGRNSNQPQHF
TRBV7-3 | CASSLTGLGKNIQYF
TRBV5-1 | CASSLGAGSNTGELFF
TRBV20-1 | CSASGGGDTQYF
TRBV4-3 | CASSHQGNTGELFF
TRBV7-2 | CASSLWGGDEQYF
TRBV7-6 | CASSPRTGGADTQYF
TRBV12-3/TRBV12-4 | CASLESGRGDGYTF